This T cell receptor beta chain is drawn from a study of T cell responses to AZD1222 COVID-19 vaccine. Second-dose recipients at about 4 or about 12 weeks were treated as one pooled group. Data came from immunoSEQ multiplex PCR; TCRdb stores just in-frame clones and leaves some out. The sample has 190,000 or so clones, roughly nine tenths seen once. Study conclusions and caveats: Increases in Spike-specific TCR breadth and depth were seen after two AZD1222 doses. Nearly half of spike-specific TCRs reportedly target variant regions that are unmutated in the B.1.351 and B.1.1.7 variants. A mostly white British donor set with more females was recruited, and clonal diversity was possibly underestimated.

Comments on this clone: What it recognizes is unknown.

CDR3 size: 15 residues. Per the germline V gene, CDR1 is SGHNT and CDR2 is YENEEA. V trimming: 5 bases; J trimming: 6 bases; junction bases outside the gene matches: 4. This sample comprised peripheral blood, obtained 28 days after the second AZD1222 dose. The clonotype was recovered from an adult who received the AZD1222 COVID-19 vaccine. The chain couples TRBV11-3 to TRBJ2-1; the match to TRBD2 covers 13 bases. CDR3 sequence: CASSLRTSGSNEQFF. The CDR3 DNA is TGTGCCAGCAGCCTGAGGACTAGCGGGAGCAATGAGCAGTTCTTC.